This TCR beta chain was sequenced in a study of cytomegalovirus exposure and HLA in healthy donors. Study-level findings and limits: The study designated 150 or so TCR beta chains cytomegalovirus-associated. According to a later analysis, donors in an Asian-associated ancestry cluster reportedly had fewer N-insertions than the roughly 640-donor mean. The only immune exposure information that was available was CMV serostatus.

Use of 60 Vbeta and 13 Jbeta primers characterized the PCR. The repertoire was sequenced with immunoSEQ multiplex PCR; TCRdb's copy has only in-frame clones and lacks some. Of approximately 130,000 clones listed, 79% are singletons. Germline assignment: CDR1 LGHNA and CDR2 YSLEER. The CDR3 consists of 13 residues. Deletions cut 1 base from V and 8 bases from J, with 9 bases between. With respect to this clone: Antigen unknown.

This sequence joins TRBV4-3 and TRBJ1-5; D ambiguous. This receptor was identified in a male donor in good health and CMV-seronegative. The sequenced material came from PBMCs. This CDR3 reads CASSQAPPEPQHF. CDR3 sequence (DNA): TGCGCCAGCAGCCAAGCTCCTCCCGAGCCCCAGCATTTT.